A single T cell receptor beta chain is shown here with its context. Antigen: not known. The data originate from a study of cytomegalovirus exposure and HLA in healthy donors. The study, taken as a whole, reports: Follow-up analysis seemed to connect common viral pathogens with several of the most significant clusters identified.

Healthy bone marrow donors made up the donor group. Donors had nominal health at sampling but likely had unrecorded immune exposures. The CDR3 has 13 amino acids. Deletions cut 2 bases from V and 1 base from J, with 5 bases between. Germline V gene data show CDR1 as SNHLY and CDR2 as FYNNEI. Primers: 60 Vbeta forward and 13 Jbeta reverse. Clones were sequenced by immunoSEQ multiplex PCR, and TCRdb holds only the in-frame ones, with some missing. The sample carries about 160,000 clones, about 71% recorded once. Sequenced: PBMCs. The receptor's source is a woman aged 25-40 years in good health and CMV-seronegative. V and J are TRBV2 and TRBJ2-5; unclear D gene. The CDR3 sequence: CASSELAQETQYF. The CDR3 DNA follows: TGTGCCAGCAGTGAATTAGCCCAAGAGACCCAGTACTTC.